The clone carrying this T cell receptor beta chain has more than one count but fewer than ten. Sequenced by immunoSEQ multiplex PCR; TCRdb stores in-frame clones only, minus some. The sample has around 100,000 clones; about 91% are singletons. This CDR3 has 13 residues. The entry originates in a study of OX40 agonist ivuxolimab in advanced cancers. The origin of this receptor is an adult with an advanced solid tumor such as melanoma, head and neck, liver or kidney cancer. The starting material was CD4+ or CD8+ T cells sorted from blood, obtained in a trial of the OX40 agonist ivuxolimab. The genes are TRBV21-1 and TRBJ1-2. TRBV21-1 is designated a pseudogene. Here the CDR3 reads CASSRRGGAGYTF. In DNA form, the CDR3 reads TGTGCCAGCAGCAGGCGGGGGGGCGCTGGCTACACCTTC.